The rows below give T cell receptor beta chains drawn from one sample of a study of shared clonotypes between healthy human individuals. The repertoire was sequenced with immunoSEQ multiplex PCR; TCRdb's copy has only in-frame clones and lacks some. The data show hundreds of thousands of clones, approximately 71% seen once. The sample taken for sequencing was PBMCs. The source is a woman in her 40s in good health. Some clones in this sample may be carry-over from other donors' samples. Both conserved end residues are part of each CDR3. The D gene is left open where the match is weak. Expanded clones get a size class; other rows say once, few or many, or leave the size out.

V gene	J gene	D gene	clone size	CDR3 DNA	CDR3 protein
TRBV7-8	TRBJ2-1	NA	NA	TGTGCCAGCAGCTTAGCGTCGAGCCAGGGGCAGTTCTTC	CASSLASSQGQFF
TRBV29-1	TRBJ2-7	NA	few	TGCAGCGTTGAAGGGGCTAGGGCCGCCTCAGTTTACGAGCAGTACTTC	CSVEGARAASVYEQYF
TRBV2	TRBJ1-2	NA	few	TGTGCCAGCAGTTACAGGGTTGAGGGCTACACCTTC	CASSYRVEGYTF
TRBV5-4	TRBJ2-2	NA	NA	TGTGCCAGCAGCTTGGGGTCAGGACCAACCGGGGAGCTGTTTTTT	CASSLGSGPTGELFF
TRBV5-4	TRBJ2-7	TRBD2	few	TGTGCCAGCAGCTCCTGGACTAGCGGGAAGAACGAGCAGTACTTC	CASSSWTSGKNEQYF
TRBV30	TRBJ2-7	TRBD1	NA	TGTGCCTGGAGTGTGTGGGACAGCTCCTACGAGCAGTACTTC	CAWSVWDSSYEQYF
TRBV2	TRBJ1-1	NA	NA	TGTCCCAGCAAGGTCGAGGACAGCCGAGAGGCTTTCTTT	CPSKVEDSREAFF
TRBV4-2	TRBJ1-4	TRBD1	NA	TGTGCCAGCAGCCAAGAAGGACAGGGGGTTGAAAAACTGTTTTTT	CASSQEGQGVEKLFF
TRBV6-6	TRBJ1-3	NA	NA	TGTGCCAGCGGAGCCTCCTCTGGAAACACCATATATTTT	CASGASSGNTIYF
TRBV5-8	TRBJ2-3	NA	NA	TGTGCCAGCAGCTTAGGGGGAGGCGGAAAAACAGATACGCAGTATTTT	CASSLGGGGKTDTQYF
TRBV7-3	TRBJ2-3	NA	once	TGTGCCAGCAGCTACGGACACTTTAGCACAGATACGCAGTATTTT	CASSYGHFSTDTQYF
TRBV5-1	TRBJ2-3	TRBD1	NA	TGCGCCAGCAGCGACGGGACAGGGGCGTGGGGCACAGATACGCAGTATTTT	CASSDGTGAWGTDTQYF
TRBV29-1	TRBJ2-7	TRBD2	NA	TGCAGCGTTGAAACGGTCGGGACTAGGAACGAGCAGTACTTC	CSVETVGTRNEQYF
TRBV6-1	TRBJ2-1	TRBD2	NA	TGTGCCAGCAGTGGGACTAGCGGGAGCGGGGATGAGCAGTTCTTC	CASSGTSGSGDEQFF
TRBV18	TRBJ1-2	NA	NA	TGTGCCAGCTCACCAACGGCCTATGGCTACACCTTC	CASSPTAYGYTF
TRBV5-4	TRBJ2-7	TRBD1	NA	TGTGCCAGCAGCTTCCCGACAGGGGATTACGAGCAGTACTTC	CASSFPTGDYEQYF
TRBV11-2	TRBJ2-7	TRBD2	NA	TGTGCCAGCAGTTGGATTAGCGGGAGCAGGTACGAGCAGTACTTC	CASSWISGSRYEQYF
TRBV29-1	TRBJ2-2	NA	NA	TGCAGCGTTGAGGGTCTTGGCGGGGTGAACACCGGGGAGCTGTTTTTT	CSVEGLGGVNTGELFF
TRBV10-3	TRBJ2-3	NA	NA	TGTGCCATCAGTGAGTATCAGGGTAGCACAGATACGCAGTATTTT	CAISEYQGSTDTQYF
TRBV25-1	TRBJ2-7	NA	NA	TGTGCCAGCGGTACTGGAACCTACGAGCAGTACTTC	CASGTGTYEQYF
TRBV7-9	TRBJ1-5	NA	NA	TGTGCCAGCAGCTCACTGGTCTGGAACGGGGACGAGGATCAGCCCCAGCATTTT	CASSSLVWNGDEDQPQHF
TRBV4-1	TRBJ2-3	NA	NA	TGCGCCAGCAGCCACCCCAACACAGATACGCAGTATTTT	CASSHPNTDTQYF